This TCR beta chain was identified during a study of T cell clusters in autoimmune cytopenias. TRB amplification used 250 ng of peripheral blood genomic DNA. TRB was amplified by touch-down multiplex PCR, primer pools A and B combined. TCRdb reprocessed the multiplex PCR reads and keeps a single row for each CDR3 protein, giving no DNA. The sample has fewer than 3,000 distinct CDR3 sequences. Germline V gene data show CDR1 as LNHDA and CDR2 as SQIVND (reference sequence). This CDR3 has 12 amino acids. About this clonotype: What it binds is not known.

Points from the study as a whole: No cluster-lack signature appeared between secondary cytopenia and chronic lymphocytic leukemia patients, apparently due to lymphoma masking.

This receptor was identified in a human donor with an autoimmune cytopenia, with autoimmune hepatitis or in good health (not recorded which). Sequences were obtained from peripheral blood. The V and J genes are TRBV19 and TRBJ1-1; lacking DNA, the TRBD1 call made by TCRdb goes unchecked. CDR3 residues: CASRRGLGEAFF. Full variable domain (missing parts from reference TRBV19 and TRBJ1-1): DGGITQSPKYLFRKEGQNVTLSCEQNLNHDAMYWYRQDPGQGLRLIYYSQIVNDFQKGDIAEGYSVSREKKESFPLTVTSAQKNPTAFYLCASRRGLGEAFFGQGTRLTVV.